One sample yielded the 27 T cell receptor beta chains listed below, sequenced in a study of blood T cell repertoires in COVID-19. Assay used: immunoSEQ multiplex PCR; TCRdb lists only in-frame clones, some missing. The sample lists roughly 340,000 clones; 87% were seen once. The sequencing sample was made of PBMCs or T cells enriched from blood (not recorded which). These receptors were collected from a man between 40 and 49 years old in a cohort exposed to, infected with or recovered from COVID-19 (not recorded which).

The genes are TRBV5-6 and TRBJ2-2, with 9 bases matching TRBD2. The CDR3 is 17 amino acids. Looked up from germline, CDR1 is SGHDT and CDR2 is YYEEEE. V shed 4 bases, J shed 4 bases, and the junction held 11 bases outside the gene matches. The CDR3: CASSVVASGIRTGELFF. CDR3 coding DNA: TGTGCCAGCAGCGTTGTCGCTAGCGGGATACGCACCGGGGAGCTGTTTTTT.

The chain employs TRBV1 and TRBJ1-1. TRBV1 constitutes a pseudogene. This CDR3 contains 11 residues. CDR3 coding DNA: TGCACCAGCAGCCGGAGGGCCCGGGACTCTTTT. Encoded protein: CTSSRRARDSF.

This chain joins TRBV2 and TRBJ1-5; D not certain. Germline V gene data show CDR1 as SNHLY and CDR2 as FYNNEI. V gave up 1 base and J gave up 10 bases, with 11 bases separating them. The CDR3 consists of 13 residues. CDR3 coding DNA: TGTGCCAGCAGTGAAGGGAGGACTGTACCCCAGCATTTT. It yields the protein CASSEGRTVPQHF. Supplemented by reference TRBV2 and TRBJ1-5, the full variable domain reads EPEVTQTPSHQVTQMGQEVILRCVPISNHLYFYWYRQILGQKVEFLVSFYNNEISEKSEIFDDQFSVERPDGSNFTLKIRSTKLEDSAMYFCASSEGRTVPQHFGDGTRLSIL.

J is TRBJ1-1 and V is TRBV2, with D uncertain. Per the germline V gene, CDR1 is SNHLY and CDR2 is FYNNEI. V lost 7 bases to trimming and J lost 6 bases, with 9 bases between them. The CDR3 is 11 residues long. The CDR3 DNA follows: TGTGCCAGCATACGAGAGGCTGAAGCTTTCTTT. It translates to CASIREAEAFF.

This chain connects TRBV27 to TRBJ2-7; D possibly corresponds to TRBD2 (6 bases). The germline gives CDR1 MNHEY, CDR2 SMNVEV (reference sequence). V was pared by 4 bases and J by 4 bases, with 26 bases between. This CDR3 contains 18 residues. This CDR3 is CASSSLSTPGLFRYEQYF. The DNA for the CDR3 is TGTGCCAGCAGTTCACTTTCCACCCCGGGACTTTTCAGATACGAGCAGTACTTC.

The chain employs TRBV27 and TRBJ2-2; 7 bases line up with TRBD1. The length of the CDR3 is 15 residues. In germline, CDR1 is MNHEY, CDR2 SMNVEV (reference sequence). The V segment lost 6 bases and the J segment 6 bases; nucleotides outside the gene matches: 10. This CDR3 reads CASSRTPQGAGELFF. The CDR3 DNA reads TGTGCCAGCAGCCGGACACCCCAGGGGGCCGGGGAGCTGTTTTTT.

The chain joins TRBV27 to TRBJ2-1, with a possible D match to TRBD1 (6 bases). This CDR3 contains 17 residues. Trimming left V 5 bases short and J 4 bases short, with 21 bases between. The germline CDR1 and CDR2 sequences are MNHEY and SMNVEV (reference sequence). CDR3 in DNA: TGTGCCAGCAGTCCGGGTGCCGGGACAAGGCTATACAATGAGCAGTTCTTC. This encodes CASSPGAGTRLYNEQFF.

The chain recombines TRBV3-1 (or the pseudogene TRBV3-2) with TRBJ1-5; D call uncertain. The germline gives CDR1 LGHDT, CDR2 YNNKEL (reference sequence). Trimming took off 0 bases at V and 1 base at J, with 7 bases between the two ends. This CDR3 has 15 residues. The CDR3 protein is CASSQDARSNQPQHF. The CDR3 DNA follows: TGTGCCAGCAGCCAAGATGCCCGGAGCAATCAGCCCCAGCATTTT.

The V call is TRBV6-1, the J call TRBJ2-6, with TRBD1 identical over 9 bases. Trimming cost V 1 base and J 2 bases; bases outside gene matches: 6. The CDR3 sequence is 18 residues long. Germline loops: CDR1 MNHNS, CDR2 SASEGT. CDR3 residues: CASSEVGQGKTGANVLTF. Written as DNA, the CDR3 is TGTGCCAGCAGTGAAGTGGGACAGGGAAAGACTGGGGCCAACGTCCTGACTTTC.

The chain employs TRBV6-5 and TRBJ2-7; the match to TRBD1 covers 8 bases. V gave up 6 bases and J gave up 2 bases; unmatched junction bases: 6. CDR1 and CDR2 (germline): MNHEY, SVGAGI. This CDR3 comprises 14 residues. The CDR3 protein is CASRPTGVTYEQYF. CDR3 DNA sequence: TGTGCCAGCAGGCCGACAGGGGTGACCTACGAGCAGTACTTC.

The chain carries TRBV9 and TRBJ2-2, with TRBD2 identical over 7 bases. There are 14 residues in the CDR3. Trimming took 5 bases from V and 2 from J; bases not matched to a gene: 3. Germline V gene lookup returns CDR1 SGDLS and CDR2 YYNGEE. The CDR3 reads CASRAAGNTGELFF. For the CDR3, the DNA is TGTGCCAGCAGGGCAGCGGGAAACACCGGGGAGCTGTTTTTT.

The chain combines TRBV18 with TRBJ2-6, with D possibly matching TRBD2 (5 bases). Germline loops: CDR1 KGHSH, CDR2 LQKENI. Trimming took off 3 bases at V and 0 bases at J, with 9 bases between the two ends. The CDR3 sequence is 16 residues long. The CDR3, as DNA: TGTGCCAGCTCACCGAGAGGGCTCTCTGGGGCCAACGTCCTGACTTTC. Translating gives CASSPRGLSGANVLTF.

The chain carries TRBV6-5 and TRBJ2-4, with 8 bases identical to TRBD1. Per germline, CDR1 MNHEY and CDR2 SVGAGI. V shed 8 bases, J shed 5 bases, and the junction held 8 bases outside the gene matches. The CDR3 spans 14 residues. This CDR3 is CASEAGGAENIQYF. The CDR3 DNA is TGTGCCAGCGAGGCAGGGGGCGCCGAAAACATTCAGTACTTC.

This clone was seen a single time. This chain joins TRBV7-8 and TRBJ1-5; D remains unclear. Trimming stripped 2 bases from V and 7 bases from J, with 12 bases between. This CDR3 is 14 amino acids long. Germline V gene lookup returns CDR1 SGHVS and CDR2 FQNEAQ. CDR3 sequence: CASSLSEARQPQHF. The DNA of the CDR3 is TGTGCCAGCAGCTTATCAGAGGCGCGACAGCCCCAGCATTTT. The entire variable domain, with the rest obtained from reference TRBV7-8 and TRBJ1-5, is as follows: GAGVSQSPRYKVAKRGQDVALRCDPISGHVSLFWYQQALGQGPEFLTYFQNEAQLDKSGLPSDRFFAERPEGSVSTLKIQRTQQEDSAVYLCASSLSEARQPQHFGDGTRLSIL.

The chain joins TRBV11-2 to TRBJ2-5; the D gene is possibly TRBD1 (6 bases). Germline V gene data show CDR1 as SGHAT and CDR2 as FQNNGV. The CDR3 length is 17 residues. V lost 4 bases, J lost 1 base, and 19 bases lay in between. The CDR3 spells CASSWRLTGTPQETQYF. Written as DNA, the CDR3 is TGTGCCAGCAGCTGGCGATTAACAGGGACCCCCCAAGAGACCCAGTACTTC.

V usage is TRBV4-1 and J usage is TRBJ2-3; tentative D call: TRBD1 (5 bases). The CDR3 has 13 amino acids. V gave up 5 bases and J gave up 4 bases, with 10 bases separating them. Germline CDR1 and CDR2: MGHRA and YSYEKL. The CDR3 DNA reads as TGCGCCAGCAGCAACAAGGGGCCAGATACGCAGTATTTT. Protein sequence: CASSNKGPDTQYF.

The chain has TRBV18 and TRBJ1-1; 7 nucleotides line up with TRBD1. The CDR3 runs to 14 residues. Losses at the gene ends were 3 bases for V and 3 bases for J; bases not matched to a gene: 4. Germline CDR1 KGHSH, CDR2 LQKENI. The CDR3: CASSPRQGHTEAFF. CDR3 nucleotide sequence: TGTGCCAGCTCACCGAGACAGGGACACACTGAAGCTTTCTTT.

The chain is built from TRBV3-1 (or the pseudogene TRBV3-2) and TRBJ2-2; D is possibly TRBD1 (6 bases). The CDR3 sequence is 14 residues long. Germline loops: CDR1 LGHDT, CDR2 YNNKEL (reference sequence). V lost 1 base, J lost 4 bases, and 7 bases lay in between. CDR3 sequence: CASSQGGGTGELFF. The CDR3 DNA follows: TGTGCCAGCAGCCAAGGAGGGGGCACCGGGGAGCTGTTTTTT.

The V gene is TRBV18, the J gene TRBJ2-5, with TRBD1 matching 8 bases. V lost 3 bases to trimming and J lost 1 base; unmatched junction nucleotides: 10. This CDR3 region has 17 residues. The V gene's germline CDR1 is KGHSH and CDR2 LQKENI. The CDR3 loop is CASSPSGTGRPQETQYF. The CDR3 region has the DNA TGTGCCAGCTCACCTTCCGGGACAGGCCGCCCCCAAGAGACCCAGTACTTC.

This clone has only one observation. The rearrangement uses TRBV6-5 and TRBJ2-6, with 9 nucleotides matching TRBD1. After removal of 8 bases from V and 2 bases from J, the junction contained 4 bases not matched to a gene. In germline, CDR1 is MNHEY, CDR2 SVGAGI. The CDR3 spans 15 residues. DNA for the CDR3: TGTGCCAGCGGCACAGGGGGCACTGGGGCCAACGTCCTGACTTTC. Protein sequence: CASGTGGTGANVLTF.

The J gene is TRBJ2-1, the V gene TRBV2; TRBD2 matches 9 bases. Trimming took 6 bases from V and 3 from J; bases not matched to a gene: 3. The length of the CDR3 is 14 residues. CDR1 is SNHLY and CDR2 is FYNNEI in the germline V gene. CDR3 sequence reads: CASRGLANYNEQFF. In nucleotides, the CDR3 is TGTGCCAGCAGAGGACTAGCGAACTACAATGAGCAGTTCTTC.

V and J are TRBV11-1 and TRBJ2-7; the match to TRBD2 covers 10 bases. Trimming cost V 6 bases and J 5 bases; bases outside gene matches: 7. The CDR3 is 14 amino acids. The germline CDR1 and CDR2 sequences are SGHAT and FQDESV (reference sequence). Here the CDR3 reads CASSSSGRDHEQYF. CDR3 DNA sequence: TGTGCCAGCAGTTCCAGCGGGAGGGACCACGAGCAGTACTTC.

V is TRBV11-2 and J is TRBJ2-5; 11 bases line up with TRBD1. Germline values: CDR1 SGHAT, CDR2 FQNNGV. CDR3 length: 15 residues. The V segment lost 3 bases and the J segment 4 bases; nucleotides outside the gene matches: 4. This CDR3 reads CASSFRTGGTETQYF. The CDR3 DNA sequence: TGTGCCAGCAGCTTTAGGACAGGGGGCACAGAGACCCAGTACTTC.

V is TRBV5-5 and J is TRBJ2-5, with TRBD2 as a possible D gene (6 bases). CDR3 size: 15 residues. V dropped 0 bases and J dropped 2 bases, with 11 bases sitting between them. Germline CDR1 reads SGHKS; CDR2 reads YYEKEE (reference sequence). CDR3 DNA: TGTGCCAGCAGCTTGGGACTAGTTCAACAAGAGACCCAGTACTTC. Protein: CASSLGLVQQETQYF.

The CDR3 protein is CASSEPGGPGTGELFF. The CDR3 DNA reads TGTGCCAGCAGTGAACCGGGAGGGCCGGGAACCGGGGAGCTGTTTTTT. The chain employs TRBV6-1 and TRBJ2-2; 8 bases are shared with TRBD2. This CDR3 region has 16 residues. From germline, CDR1 is MNHNS and CDR2 SASEGT. With V trimmed by 2 bases and J by 5 bases, 7 bases remained unmatched.

This clone was counted between two and nine times. The chain recombines TRBV20-1 with TRBJ1-4; the D is unclear. CDR3 length: 11 amino acids. Looked up from germline, CDR1 is DFQATT and CDR2 is SNEGSKA (reference sequence). The V gene lost 5 bases and the J gene lost 7 bases, with 8 bases spanning the gap. CDR3 protein: CSAPRGEKLFF. The CDR3 bases are TGCAGTGCTCCCCGAGGTGAAAAACTGTTTTTT.

The chain couples TRBV2 to TRBJ2-1; weak D call: TRBD2 (5 bases). The V and J ends lost 1 base and 7 bases respectively, with 8 bases between them. Germline values: CDR1 SNHLY, CDR2 FYNNEI. The CDR3 totals 13 residues. CDR3: CASSEESGNEQFF. The CDR3 DNA sequence: TGTGCCAGCAGTGAAGAGAGCGGAAATGAGCAGTTCTTC.